This T cell receptor beta chain was found in a study of T-cell reconstitution after alpha-beta-depleted transplantation in children. This clonotype showed up just a few times. What it binds is unknown. Unique molecular identifiers were incorporated during preparation of the TCRbeta library. MiXCR was run by TCRdb on the PCR reads, yielding one entry per CDR3 protein. The table has some 300,000 distinct CDR3 sequences, about 9.5% seen once. The CDR3 consists of 15 residues. Deletions cut 0 bases from V and 0 bases from J, with 8 bases between. Germline V lookup: CDR1 DFQATT, CDR2 SNEGSKA (reference sequence). Study results and limitations: The origin of alpha-beta T cells about two months after transplant was reportedly several hundred expanded graft clones. Surviving thymic progenitors and recipient T cells were the source of high TCRbeta diversity at day 60 in some patients. Newly produced T cells mostly accounted for T-cell counts and diversity one year post-transplant.

Source: PBMCs, taken before TCRalphabeta/CD19-depleted stem cell transplant. The chain joins TRBV20-1 to TRBJ2-2; D ambiguous. The receptor comes from a boy less than two years old with acute myeloid leukemia, due to receive a stem cell transplant. CDR3 in DNA: TGCAGTGCTAGAGACGGAGCGTCGAACACCGGGGAGCTGTTTTTT. Translating gives CSARDGASNTGELFF.